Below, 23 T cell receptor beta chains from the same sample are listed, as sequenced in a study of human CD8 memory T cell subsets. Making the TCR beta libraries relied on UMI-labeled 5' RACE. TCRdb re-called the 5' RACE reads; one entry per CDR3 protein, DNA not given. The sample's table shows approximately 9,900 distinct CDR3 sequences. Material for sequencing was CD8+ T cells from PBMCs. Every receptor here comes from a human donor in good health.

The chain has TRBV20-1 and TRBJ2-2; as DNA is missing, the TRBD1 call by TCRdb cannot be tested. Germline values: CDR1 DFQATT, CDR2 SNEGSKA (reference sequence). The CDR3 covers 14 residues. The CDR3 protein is CSAKTGANTGELFF.

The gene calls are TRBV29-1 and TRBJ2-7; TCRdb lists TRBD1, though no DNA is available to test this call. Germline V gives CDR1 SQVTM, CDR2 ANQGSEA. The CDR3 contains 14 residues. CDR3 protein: CRPVRNSTPYEQYF.

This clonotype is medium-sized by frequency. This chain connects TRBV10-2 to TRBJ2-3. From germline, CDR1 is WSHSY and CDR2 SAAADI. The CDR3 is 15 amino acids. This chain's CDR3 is CASSESQDPTDTQYF.

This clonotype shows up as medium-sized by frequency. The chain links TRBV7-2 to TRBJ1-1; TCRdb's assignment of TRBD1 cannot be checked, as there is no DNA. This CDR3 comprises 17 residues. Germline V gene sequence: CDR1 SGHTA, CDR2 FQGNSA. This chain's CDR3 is CASSFSPGQLMNTEAFF. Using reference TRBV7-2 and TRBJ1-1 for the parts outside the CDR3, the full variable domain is GAGVSQSPSNKVTEKGKDVELRCDPISGHTALYWYRQSLGQGLEFLIYFQGNSAPDKSGLPSDRFSAERTGGSVSTLTIQRTQQEDSAVYLCASSFSPGQLMNTEAFFGQGTRLTVV.

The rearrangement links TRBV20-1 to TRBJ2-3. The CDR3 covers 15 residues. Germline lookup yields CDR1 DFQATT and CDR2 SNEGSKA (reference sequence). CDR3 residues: CSASMPTLGTDTQYF.

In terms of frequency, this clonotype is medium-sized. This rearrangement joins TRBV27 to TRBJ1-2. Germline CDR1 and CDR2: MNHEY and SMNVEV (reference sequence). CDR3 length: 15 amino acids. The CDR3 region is CASSSSTGTFYGYTF.

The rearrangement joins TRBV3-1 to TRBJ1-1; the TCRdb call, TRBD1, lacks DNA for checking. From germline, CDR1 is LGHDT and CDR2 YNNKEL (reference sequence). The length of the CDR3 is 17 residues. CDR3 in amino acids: CASSQVRKDTLNTEAFF. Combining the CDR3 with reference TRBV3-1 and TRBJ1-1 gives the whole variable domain DTAVSQTPKYLVTQMGNDKSIKCEQNLGHDTMYWYKQDSKKFLKIMFSYNNKELIINETVPNRFSPKSPDKAHLNLHINSLELGDSAVYFCASSQVRKDTLNTEAFFGQGTRLTVV.

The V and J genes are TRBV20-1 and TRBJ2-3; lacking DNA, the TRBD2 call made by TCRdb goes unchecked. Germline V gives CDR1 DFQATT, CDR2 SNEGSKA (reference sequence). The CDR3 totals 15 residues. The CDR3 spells CSARTEAYPTDTQYF.

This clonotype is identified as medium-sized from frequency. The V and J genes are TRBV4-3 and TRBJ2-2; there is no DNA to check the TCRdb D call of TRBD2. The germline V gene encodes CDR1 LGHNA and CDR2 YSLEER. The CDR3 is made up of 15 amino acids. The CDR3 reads CASSQELGGAGELFF.

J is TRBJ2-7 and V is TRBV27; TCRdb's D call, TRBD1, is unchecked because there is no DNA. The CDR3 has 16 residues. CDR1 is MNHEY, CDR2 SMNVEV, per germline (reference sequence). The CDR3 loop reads CASSLAKGGGLYEQYF.

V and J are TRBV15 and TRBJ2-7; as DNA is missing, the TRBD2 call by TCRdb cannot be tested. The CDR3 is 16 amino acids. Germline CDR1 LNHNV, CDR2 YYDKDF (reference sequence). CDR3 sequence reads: CATSLESGTDSYEQYF.

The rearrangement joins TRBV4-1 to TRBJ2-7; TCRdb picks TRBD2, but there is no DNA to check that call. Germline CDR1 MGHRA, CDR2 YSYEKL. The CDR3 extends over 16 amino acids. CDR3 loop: CASSQDRSSPPYEQYF.

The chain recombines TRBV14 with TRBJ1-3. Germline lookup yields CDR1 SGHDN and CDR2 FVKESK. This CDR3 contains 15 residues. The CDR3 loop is CASSQAWGAGNTIYF.

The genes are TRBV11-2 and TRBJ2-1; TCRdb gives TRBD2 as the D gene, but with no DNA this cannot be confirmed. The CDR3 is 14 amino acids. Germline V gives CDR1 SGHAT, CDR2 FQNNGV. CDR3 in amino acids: CASRLAGPYNEQFF.

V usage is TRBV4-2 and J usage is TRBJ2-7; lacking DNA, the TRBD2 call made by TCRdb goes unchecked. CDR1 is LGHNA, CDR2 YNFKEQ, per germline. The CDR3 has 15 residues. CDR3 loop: CASSQERGANYEQYF.

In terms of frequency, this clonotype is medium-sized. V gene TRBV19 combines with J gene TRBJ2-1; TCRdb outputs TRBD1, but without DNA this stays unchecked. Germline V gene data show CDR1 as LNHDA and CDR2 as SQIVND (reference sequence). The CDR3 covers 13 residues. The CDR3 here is CASNKGTINEQFF.

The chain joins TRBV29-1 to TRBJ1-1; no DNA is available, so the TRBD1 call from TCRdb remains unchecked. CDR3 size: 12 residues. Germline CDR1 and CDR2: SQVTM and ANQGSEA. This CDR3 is CSVVAWGSQAFF.

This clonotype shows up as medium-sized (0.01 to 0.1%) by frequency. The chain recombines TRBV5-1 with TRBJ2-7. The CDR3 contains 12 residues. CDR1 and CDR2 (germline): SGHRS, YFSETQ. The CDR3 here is CASSLSGREQYF.

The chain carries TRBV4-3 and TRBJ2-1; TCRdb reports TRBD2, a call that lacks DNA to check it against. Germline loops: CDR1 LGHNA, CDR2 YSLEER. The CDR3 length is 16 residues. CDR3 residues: CASSQDGTSGYNEQFF.

The CDR3 reads CASSSPVGGSYSYEQYF. This chain connects TRBV7-2 to TRBJ2-7; without DNA, the TCRdb call of TRBD2 cannot be checked. CDR3 size: 17 residues. CDR1 is SGHTA, CDR2 FQGNSA, per germline.

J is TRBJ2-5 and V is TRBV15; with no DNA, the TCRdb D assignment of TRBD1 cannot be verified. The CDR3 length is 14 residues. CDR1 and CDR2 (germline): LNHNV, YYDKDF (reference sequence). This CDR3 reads CATSRGDRVETQYF.

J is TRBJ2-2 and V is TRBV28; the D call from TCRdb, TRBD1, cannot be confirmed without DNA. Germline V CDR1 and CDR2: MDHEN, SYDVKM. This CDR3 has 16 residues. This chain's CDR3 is CASSLWDRGHTGELFF.

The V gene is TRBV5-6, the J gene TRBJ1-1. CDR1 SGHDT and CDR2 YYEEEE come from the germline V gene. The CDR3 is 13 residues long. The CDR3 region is CASRPDGNTEAFF.